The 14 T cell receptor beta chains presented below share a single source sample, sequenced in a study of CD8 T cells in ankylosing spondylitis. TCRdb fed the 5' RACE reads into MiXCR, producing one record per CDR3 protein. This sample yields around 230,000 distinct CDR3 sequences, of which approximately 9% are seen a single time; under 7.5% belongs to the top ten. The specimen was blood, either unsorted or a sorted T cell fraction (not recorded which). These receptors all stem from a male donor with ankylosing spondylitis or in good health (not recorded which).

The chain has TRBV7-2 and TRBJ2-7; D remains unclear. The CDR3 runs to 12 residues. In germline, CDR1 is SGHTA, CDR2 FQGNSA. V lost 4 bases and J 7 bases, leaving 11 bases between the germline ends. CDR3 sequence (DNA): TGTGCCAGCAGCTCTGTCATAGGGGAGCAGTACTTC. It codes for CASSSVIGEQYF. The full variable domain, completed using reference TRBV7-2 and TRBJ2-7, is GAGVSQSPSNKVTEKGKDVELRCDPISGHTALYWYRQSLGQGLEFLIYFQGNSAPDKSGLPSDRFSAERTGGSVSTLTIQRTQQEDSAVYLCASSSVIGEQYFGPGTRLTVT.

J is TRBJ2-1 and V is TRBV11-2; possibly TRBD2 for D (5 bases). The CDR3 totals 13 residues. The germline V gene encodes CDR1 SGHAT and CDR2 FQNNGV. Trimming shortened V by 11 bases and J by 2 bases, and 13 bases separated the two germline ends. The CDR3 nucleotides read TGTGCCTCCTCGTTGGGAGCCTACAATGAGCAGTTCTTC. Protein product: CASSLGAYNEQFF.

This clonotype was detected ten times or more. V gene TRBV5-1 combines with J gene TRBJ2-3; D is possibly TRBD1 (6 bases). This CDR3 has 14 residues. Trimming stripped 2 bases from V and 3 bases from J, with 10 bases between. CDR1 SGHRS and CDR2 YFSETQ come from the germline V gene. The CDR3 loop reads CASSLSGDTDTQYF. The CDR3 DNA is TGCGCCAGCAGCTTATCAGGGGATACAGATACGCAGTATTTT.

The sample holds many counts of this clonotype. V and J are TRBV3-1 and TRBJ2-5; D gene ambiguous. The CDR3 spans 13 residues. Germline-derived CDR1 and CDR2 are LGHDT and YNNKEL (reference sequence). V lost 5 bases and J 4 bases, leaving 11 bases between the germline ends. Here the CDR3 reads CASSVGRLETQYF. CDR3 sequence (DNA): TGTGCCAGCAGCGTGGGTCGTCTAGAGACCCAGTACTTC.

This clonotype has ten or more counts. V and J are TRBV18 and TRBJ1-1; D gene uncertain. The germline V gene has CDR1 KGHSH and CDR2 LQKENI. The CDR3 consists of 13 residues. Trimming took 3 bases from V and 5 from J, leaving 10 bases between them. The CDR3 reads CASSPHPWTEAFF. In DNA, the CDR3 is TGTGCCAGCTCACCGCACCCATGGACTGAAGCTTTCTTT.

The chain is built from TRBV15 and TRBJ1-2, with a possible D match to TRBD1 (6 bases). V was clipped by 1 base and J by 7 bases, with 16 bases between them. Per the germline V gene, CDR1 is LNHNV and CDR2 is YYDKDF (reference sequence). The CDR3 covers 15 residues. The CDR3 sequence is CATSRGGAGAGGYTF. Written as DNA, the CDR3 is TGTGCCACCAGCAGAGGTGGGGCAGGGGCTGGTGGCTACACCTTC.

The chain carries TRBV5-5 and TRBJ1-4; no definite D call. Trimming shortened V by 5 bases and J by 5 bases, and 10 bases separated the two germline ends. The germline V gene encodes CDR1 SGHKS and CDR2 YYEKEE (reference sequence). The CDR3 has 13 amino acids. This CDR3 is CASSLRGNEKLFF. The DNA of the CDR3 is TGTGCCAGCAGTTTGAGAGGAAATGAAAAACTGTTTTTT. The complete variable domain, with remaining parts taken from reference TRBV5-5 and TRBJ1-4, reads DAGVTQSPTHLIKTRGQQVTLRCSPISGHKSVSWYQQVLGQGPQFIFQYYEKEERGRGNFPDRFSARQFPNYSSELNVNALLLGDSALYLCASSLRGNEKLFFGSGTQLSVL.

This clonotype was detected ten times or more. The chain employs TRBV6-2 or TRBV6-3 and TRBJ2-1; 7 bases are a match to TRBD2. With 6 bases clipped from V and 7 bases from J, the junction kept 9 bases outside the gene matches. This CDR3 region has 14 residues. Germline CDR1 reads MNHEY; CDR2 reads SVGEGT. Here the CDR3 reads CASSLRGSGNEQFF. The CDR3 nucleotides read TGTGCCAGCAGCCTCCGCGGGAGCGGAAATGAGCAGTTCTTC.

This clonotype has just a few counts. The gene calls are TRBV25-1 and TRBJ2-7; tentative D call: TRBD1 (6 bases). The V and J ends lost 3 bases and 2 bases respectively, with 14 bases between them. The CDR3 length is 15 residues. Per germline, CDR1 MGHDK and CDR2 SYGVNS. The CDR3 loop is CASSEGHSGPYEQYF. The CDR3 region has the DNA TGTGCCAGCAGTGAGGGACATTCCGGCCCCTACGAGCAGTACTTC.

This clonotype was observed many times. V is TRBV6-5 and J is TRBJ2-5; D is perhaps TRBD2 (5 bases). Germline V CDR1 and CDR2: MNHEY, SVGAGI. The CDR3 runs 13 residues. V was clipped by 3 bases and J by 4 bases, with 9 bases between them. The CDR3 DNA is TGTGCCAGCAGTTATCGGGCGGGAGAGACCCAGTACTTC. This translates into CASSYRAGETQYF.

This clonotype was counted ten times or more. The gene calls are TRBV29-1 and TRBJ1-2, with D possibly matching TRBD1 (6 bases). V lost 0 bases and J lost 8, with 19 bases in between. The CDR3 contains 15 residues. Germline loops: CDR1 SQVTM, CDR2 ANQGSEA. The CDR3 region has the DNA TGCAGCGTTGAAGATCTTCCGCAGGGGCGTAAGGGCTACACCTTC. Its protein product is CSVEDLPQGRKGYTF.

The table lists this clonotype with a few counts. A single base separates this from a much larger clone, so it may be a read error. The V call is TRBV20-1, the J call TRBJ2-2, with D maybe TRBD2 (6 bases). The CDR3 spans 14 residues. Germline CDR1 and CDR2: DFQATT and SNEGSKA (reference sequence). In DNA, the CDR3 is TGCAGTGCTGCGGCGGGGTCGAACGCCGGGGAGCTGTTTTTT. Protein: CSAAAGSNAGELFF.

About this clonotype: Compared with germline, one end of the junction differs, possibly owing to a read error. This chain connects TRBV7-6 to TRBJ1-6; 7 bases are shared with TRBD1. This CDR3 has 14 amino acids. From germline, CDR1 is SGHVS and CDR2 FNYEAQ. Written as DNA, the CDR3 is TGTGCCAGCAGCCCTACAGGGGCTGGTTCACCCCTCCTCTTT. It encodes CASSPTGAGSPLLF.

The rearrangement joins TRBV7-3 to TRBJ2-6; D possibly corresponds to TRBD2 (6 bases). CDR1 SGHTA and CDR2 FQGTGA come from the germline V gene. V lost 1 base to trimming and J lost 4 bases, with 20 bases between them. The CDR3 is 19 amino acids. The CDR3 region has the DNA TGTGCCAGCAGCTTAATGGTCGGGGGAGCTAACTCCGGGGCCAACGTCCTGACTTTC. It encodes CASSLMVGGANSGANVLTF. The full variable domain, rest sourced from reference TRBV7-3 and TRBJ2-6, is GAGVSQTPSNKVTEKGKYVELRCDPISGHTALYWYRQSLGQGPEFLIYFQGTGAADDSGLPNDRFFAVRPEGSVSTLKIQRTERGDSAVYLCASSLMVGGANSGANVLTFGAGSRLTVL.